This T cell receptor (beta chain) was captured in a study of T cells in narcolepsy. Findings and limits, study-wide: No autoreactive T cell clone sequences appeared in some memory CD4+ repertoires. Blood of same and different patients, but not healthy controls, reportedly held recurring autoreactive clonotypes.

Trimming shortened V by 4 bases and J by 3 bases, and 17 bases separated the two germline ends. The CDR3 covers 16 residues. In germline, CDR1 is LGHNA, CDR2 YSLEER. Notes on this clone: The antigen is unknown.

Here immunoSEQ multiplex PCR was the method, and the copy in TCRdb shows in-frame clones only, minus some. Among 15,000 to 20,000 clones listed, 65% to 90% were seen once. The sequencing sample was made of memory (CD45RA-) CD4+ T cells from blood. The TCR sequence derives from a human donor in good health. This chain links TRBV4-3 with TRBJ2-3; TRBD1 is a possible D gene (7 bases). The CDR3 protein is CASSPRTGGSTDTQYF. The CDR3 nucleotides are TGCGCCAGCAGCCCGAGGACAGGAGGGAGTACAGATACGCAGTATTTT.